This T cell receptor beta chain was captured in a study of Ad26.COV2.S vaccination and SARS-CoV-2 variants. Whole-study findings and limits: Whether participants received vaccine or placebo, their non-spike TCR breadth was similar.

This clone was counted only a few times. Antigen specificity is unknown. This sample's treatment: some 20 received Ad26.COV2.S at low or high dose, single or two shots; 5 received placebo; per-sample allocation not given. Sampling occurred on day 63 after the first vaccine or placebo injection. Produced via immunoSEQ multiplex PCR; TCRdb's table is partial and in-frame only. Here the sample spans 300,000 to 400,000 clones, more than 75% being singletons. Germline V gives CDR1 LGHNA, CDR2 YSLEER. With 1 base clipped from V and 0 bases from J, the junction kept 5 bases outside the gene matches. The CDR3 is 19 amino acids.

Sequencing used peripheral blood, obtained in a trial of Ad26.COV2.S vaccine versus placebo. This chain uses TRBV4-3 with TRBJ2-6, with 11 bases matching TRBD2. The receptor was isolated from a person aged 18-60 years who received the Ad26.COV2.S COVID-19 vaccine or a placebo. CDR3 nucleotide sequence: TGCGCCAGCAGCCAAGTTGTTAGCGGGGGGGGCTCTGGGGCCAACGTCCTGACTTTC. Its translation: CASSQVVSGGGSGANVLTF.